The sample holds one count of the clone carrying this T cell receptor beta chain. The antigen is undetermined. This CDR3 has 15 amino acids. V lost 1 base to trimming and J lost 2 bases; unmatched junction nucleotides: 5. CDR1 is LNHDA and CDR2 is SQIVND in the germline V gene (reference sequence). Sequencing was limited to surgery cases with top T cell transcript signatures in brain tissue. Before surgery, patients took at least one anti-epileptic drug. Clones were sequenced by immunoSEQ multiplex PCR, and TCRdb holds only the in-frame ones, with some missing. The sample yields about 110,000 clones, 90% to 95% seen once. These data are taken from a study of brain T cells in children with intractable seizures. Study-level findings and limits: Pre-surgery blood may have been undersampled, hiding some clones.

The sequence was obtained from a boy under three years old with hemimegalencephaly and intractable seizures. The chain joins TRBV19 to TRBJ2-7, with 7 bases aligning to TRBD1. The sample was peripheral blood, taken at surgery. CDR3 sequence: CASSIGGTVTYEQYF. The DNA of the CDR3 is TGTGCCAGTAGTATAGGTGGGACAGTCACCTACGAGCAGTACTTC.